This T cell receptor beta chain was found in a study of blood T cell repertoires in COVID-19. As for the study in general: From T cells, B-cell-depleted T cells, or PBMCs came the material, which was cDNA or gDNA.

Original processing methods: The authors estimated nucleated cell counts from reference gene primer amplification. Profiled with immunoSEQ multiplex PCR; TCRdb holds only in-frame clones, not every one. That table gives V, J and clone size, and the DNA gave D and trimming. The sample shows 310,000 or so clones, about 90% of them seen only once. Germline V gene data show CDR1 as SGHVS and CDR2 as FQNEAQ. Losses at the gene ends were 5 bases for V and 5 bases for J; bases not matched to a gene: 12. CDR3 length: 17 amino acids. The J gene is TRBJ1-5, the V gene TRBV7-8; 10 bases fit TRBD1. The receptor's source is a woman aged 45-60 years who had recovered from COVID-19. Sequenced material: peripheral blood. The CDR3 coding sequence is TGTGCCAGCAGCCTCAACGAGGGACAGGGGAGAGATCAGCCCCAGCATTTT. Residues: CASSLNEGQGRDQPQHF.